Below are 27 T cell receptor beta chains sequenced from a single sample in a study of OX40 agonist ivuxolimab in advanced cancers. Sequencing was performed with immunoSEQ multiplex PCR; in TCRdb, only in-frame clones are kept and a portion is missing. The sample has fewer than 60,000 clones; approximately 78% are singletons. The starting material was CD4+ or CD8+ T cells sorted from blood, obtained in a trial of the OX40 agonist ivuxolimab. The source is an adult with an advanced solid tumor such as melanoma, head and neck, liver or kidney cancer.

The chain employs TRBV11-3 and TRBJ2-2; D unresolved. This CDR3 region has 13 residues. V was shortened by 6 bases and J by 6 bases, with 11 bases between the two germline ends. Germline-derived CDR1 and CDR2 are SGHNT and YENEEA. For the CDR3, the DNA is TGTGCCAGCAGTAGTAGACAAGCCGGGGAGCTGTTTTTT. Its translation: CASSSRQAGELFF. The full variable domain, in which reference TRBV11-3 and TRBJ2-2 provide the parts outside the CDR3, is EAGVVQSPRYKIIEKKQPVAFWCNPISGHNTLYWYLQNLGQGPELLIRYENEEAVDDSQLPKDRFSAERLKGVDSTLKIQPAELGDSAVYLCASSSRQAGELFFGEGSRLTVL.

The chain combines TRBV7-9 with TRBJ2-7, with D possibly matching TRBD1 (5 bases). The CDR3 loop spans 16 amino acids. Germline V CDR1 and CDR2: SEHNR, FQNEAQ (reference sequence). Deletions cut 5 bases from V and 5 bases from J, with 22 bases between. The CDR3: CASSPRGSGINHEQYF. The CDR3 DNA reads TGTGCCAGCAGCCCTCGTGGCTCAGGGATAAACCACGAGCAGTACTTC.

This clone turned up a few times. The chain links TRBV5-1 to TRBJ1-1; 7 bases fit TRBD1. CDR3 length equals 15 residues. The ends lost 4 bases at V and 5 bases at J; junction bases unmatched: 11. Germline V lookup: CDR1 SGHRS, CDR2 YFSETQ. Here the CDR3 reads CASSPDRPSGTEAFF. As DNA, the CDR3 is TGCGCCAGCAGCCCGGACAGGCCATCGGGGACTGAAGCTTTCTTT.

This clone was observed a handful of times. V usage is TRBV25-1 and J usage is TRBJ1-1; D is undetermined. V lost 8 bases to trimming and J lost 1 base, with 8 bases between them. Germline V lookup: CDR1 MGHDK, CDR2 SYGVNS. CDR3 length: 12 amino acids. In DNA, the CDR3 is TGTGCCAGCCCGAAGTGGAACACTGAAGCTTTCTTT. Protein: CASPKWNTEAFF.

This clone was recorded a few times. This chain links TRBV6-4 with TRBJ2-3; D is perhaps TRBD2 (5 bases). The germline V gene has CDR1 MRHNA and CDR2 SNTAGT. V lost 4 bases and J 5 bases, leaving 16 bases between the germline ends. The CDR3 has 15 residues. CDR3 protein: CASSVFHGLGDTQYF. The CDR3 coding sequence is TGTGCCAGCAGTGTTTTCCACGGACTGGGAGATACGCAGTATTTT.

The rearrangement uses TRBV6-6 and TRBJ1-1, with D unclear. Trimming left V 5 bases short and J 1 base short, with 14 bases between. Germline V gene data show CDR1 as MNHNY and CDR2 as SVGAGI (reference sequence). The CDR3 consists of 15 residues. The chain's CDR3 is CASSETGSTNTEAFF. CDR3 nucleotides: TGTGCCAGCAGTGAGACTGGGAGCACGAACACTGAAGCTTTCTTT.

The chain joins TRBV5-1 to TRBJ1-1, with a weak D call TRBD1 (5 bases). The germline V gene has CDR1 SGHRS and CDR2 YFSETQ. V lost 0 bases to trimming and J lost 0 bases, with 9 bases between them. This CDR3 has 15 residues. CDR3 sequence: CASSLVAGMNTEAFF. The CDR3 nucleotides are TGCGCCAGCAGCTTGGTAGCAGGGATGAACACTGAAGCTTTCTTT.

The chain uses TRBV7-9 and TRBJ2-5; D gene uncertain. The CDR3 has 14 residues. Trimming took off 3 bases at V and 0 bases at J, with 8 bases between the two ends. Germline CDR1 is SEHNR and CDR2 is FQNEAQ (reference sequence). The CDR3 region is CASSFRSYQETQYF. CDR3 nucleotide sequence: TGTGCCAGCAGCTTCCGCAGCTACCAAGAGACCCAGTACTTC.

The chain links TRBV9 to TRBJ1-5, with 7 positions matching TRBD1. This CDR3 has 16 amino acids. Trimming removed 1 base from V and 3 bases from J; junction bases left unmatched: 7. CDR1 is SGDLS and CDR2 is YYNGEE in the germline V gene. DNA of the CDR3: TGTGCCAGCAGCGTAATTCAGGGACAGCACAATCAGCCCCAGCATTTT. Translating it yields CASSVIQGQHNQPQHF.

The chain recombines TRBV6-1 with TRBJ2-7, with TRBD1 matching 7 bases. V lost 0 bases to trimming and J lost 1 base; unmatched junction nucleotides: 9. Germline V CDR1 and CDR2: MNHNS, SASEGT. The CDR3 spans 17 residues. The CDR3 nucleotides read TGTGCCAGCAGTGAAGCGCTTCGCGGCAGGGGGTCCTACGAGCAGTACTTC. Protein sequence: CASSEALRGRGSYEQYF.

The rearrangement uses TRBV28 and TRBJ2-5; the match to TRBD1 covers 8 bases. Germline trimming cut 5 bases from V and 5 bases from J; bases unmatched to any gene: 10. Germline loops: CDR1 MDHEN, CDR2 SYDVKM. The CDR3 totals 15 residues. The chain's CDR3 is CASSELQGAQETQYF. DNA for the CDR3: TGTGCCAGCAGTGAACTTCAGGGGGCCCAGGAGACCCAGTACTTC.

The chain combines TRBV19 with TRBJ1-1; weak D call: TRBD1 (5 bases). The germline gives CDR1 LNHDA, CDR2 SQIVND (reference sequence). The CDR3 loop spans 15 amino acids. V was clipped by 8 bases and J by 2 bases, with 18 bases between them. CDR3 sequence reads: CASARSWGGNTEAFF. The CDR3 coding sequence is TGTGCCAGTGCCCGTTCTTGGGGGGGTAACACTGAAGCTTTCTTT.

The CDR3 DNA reads TGTGCCAGCAGTTCCAGAGCGGTAACAGATACGCAGTATTTT. The encoded protein is CASSSRAVTDTQYF. This rearrangement joins TRBV6-5 to TRBJ2-3; possibly TRBD2 for D (5 bases). Germline CDR1 reads MNHEY; CDR2 reads SVGAGI. The CDR3 runs 14 residues. Trimming removed 4 bases at V and 3 bases at J, with 11 bases between.

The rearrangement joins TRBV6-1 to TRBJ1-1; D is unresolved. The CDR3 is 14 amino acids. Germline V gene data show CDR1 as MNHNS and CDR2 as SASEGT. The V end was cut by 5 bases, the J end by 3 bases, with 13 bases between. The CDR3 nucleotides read TGTGCCAGCAGTTTAAAGGAAGCGGACACTGAAGCTTTCTTT. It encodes CASSLKEADTEAFF.

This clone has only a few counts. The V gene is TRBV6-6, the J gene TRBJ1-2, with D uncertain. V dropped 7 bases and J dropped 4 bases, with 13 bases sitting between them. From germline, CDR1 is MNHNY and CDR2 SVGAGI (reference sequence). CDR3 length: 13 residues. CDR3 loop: CASKGASTYGYTF. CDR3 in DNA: TGTGCCAGCAAGGGTGCCAGTACCTATGGCTACACCTTC.

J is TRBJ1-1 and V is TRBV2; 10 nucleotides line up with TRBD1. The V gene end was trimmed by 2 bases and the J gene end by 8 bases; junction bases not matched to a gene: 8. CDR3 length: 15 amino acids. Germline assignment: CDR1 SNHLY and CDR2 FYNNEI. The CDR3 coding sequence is TGTGCCAGCAGTGAAAACGACAGGGGGCAATCCGAAGCTTTCTTT. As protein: CASSENDRGQSEAFF.

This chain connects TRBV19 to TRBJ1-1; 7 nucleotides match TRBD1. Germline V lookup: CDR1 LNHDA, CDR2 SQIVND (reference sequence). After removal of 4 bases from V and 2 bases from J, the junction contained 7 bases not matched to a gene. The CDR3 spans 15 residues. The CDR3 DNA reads TGTGCCAGTAGTAGCCCAGGGGGAGTAAACACTGAAGCTTTCTTT. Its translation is CASSSPGGVNTEAFF.

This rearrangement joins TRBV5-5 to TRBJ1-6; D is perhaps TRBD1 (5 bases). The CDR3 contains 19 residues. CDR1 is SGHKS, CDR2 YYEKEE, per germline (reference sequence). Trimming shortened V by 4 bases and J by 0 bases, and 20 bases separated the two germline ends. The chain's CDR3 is CASSLRTGFGSSYNSPLHF. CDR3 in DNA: TGTGCCAGCAGCCTACGTACAGGTTTTGGGAGCTCCTATAATTCACCCCTCCACTTT.

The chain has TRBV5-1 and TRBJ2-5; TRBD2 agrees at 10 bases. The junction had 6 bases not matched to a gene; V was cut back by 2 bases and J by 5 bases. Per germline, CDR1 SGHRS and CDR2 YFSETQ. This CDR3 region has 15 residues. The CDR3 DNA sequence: TGCGCCAGCAGCTTAAGCGGGGGGGCGAAGGAGACCCAGTACTTC. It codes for CASSLSGGAKETQYF.

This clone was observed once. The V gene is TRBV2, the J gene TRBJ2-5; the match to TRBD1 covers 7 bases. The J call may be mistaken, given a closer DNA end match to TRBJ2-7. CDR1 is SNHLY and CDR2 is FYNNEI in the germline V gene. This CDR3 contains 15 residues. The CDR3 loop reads CASSEWSQGVYEQYF. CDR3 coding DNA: TGTGCCAGCAGTGAATGGTCTCAGGGGGTCTACGAGCAGTACTTC.

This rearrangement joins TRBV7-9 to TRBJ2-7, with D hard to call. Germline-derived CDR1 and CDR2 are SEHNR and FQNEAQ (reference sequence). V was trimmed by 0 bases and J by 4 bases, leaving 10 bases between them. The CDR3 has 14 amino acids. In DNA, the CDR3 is TGTGCCAGCAGCTTAGCTCGCGGTATGTACGAGCAGTACTTC. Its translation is CASSLARGMYEQYF.

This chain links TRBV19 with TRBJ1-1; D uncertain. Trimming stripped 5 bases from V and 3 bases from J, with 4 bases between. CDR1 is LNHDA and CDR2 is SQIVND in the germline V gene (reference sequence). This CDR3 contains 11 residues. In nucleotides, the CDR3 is TGTGCCAGTAGTCAACACACTGAAGCTTTCTTT. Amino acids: CASSQHTEAFF.

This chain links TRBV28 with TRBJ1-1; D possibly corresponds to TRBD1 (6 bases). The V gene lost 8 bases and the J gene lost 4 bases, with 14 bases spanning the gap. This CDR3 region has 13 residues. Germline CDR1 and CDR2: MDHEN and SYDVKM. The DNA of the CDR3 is TGTGCCAGCGGCCCTGGGGGGCGCACTGAAGCTTTCTTT. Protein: CASGPGGRTEAFF.

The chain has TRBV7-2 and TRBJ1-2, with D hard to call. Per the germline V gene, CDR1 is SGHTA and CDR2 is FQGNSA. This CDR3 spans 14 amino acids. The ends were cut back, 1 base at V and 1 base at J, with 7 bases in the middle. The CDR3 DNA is TGTGCCAGCAGCTTAGAGGGAAGTAACTATGGCTACACCTTC. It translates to CASSLEGSNYGYTF. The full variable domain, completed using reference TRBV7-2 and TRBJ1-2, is GAGVSQSPSNKVTEKGKDVELRCDPISGHTALYWYRQSLGQGLEFLIYFQGNSAPDKSGLPSDRFSAERTGGSVSTLTIQRTQQEDSAVYLCASSLEGSNYGYTFGSGTRLTVV.

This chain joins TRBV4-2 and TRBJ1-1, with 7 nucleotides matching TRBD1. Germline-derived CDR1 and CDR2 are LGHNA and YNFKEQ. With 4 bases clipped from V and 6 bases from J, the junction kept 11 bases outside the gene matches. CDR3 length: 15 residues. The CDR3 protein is CASSLGQVGGAEAFF. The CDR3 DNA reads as TGTGCCAGCAGCCTAGGACAGGTCGGTGGCGCTGAAGCTTTCTTT.

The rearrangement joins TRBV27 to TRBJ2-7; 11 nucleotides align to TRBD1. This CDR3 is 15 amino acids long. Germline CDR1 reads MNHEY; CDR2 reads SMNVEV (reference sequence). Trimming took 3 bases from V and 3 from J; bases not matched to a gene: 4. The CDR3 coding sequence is TGTGCCAGCAGTTTGGGACAGGGGGTTTTCTACGAGCAGTACTTC. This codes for CASSLGQGVFYEQYF.

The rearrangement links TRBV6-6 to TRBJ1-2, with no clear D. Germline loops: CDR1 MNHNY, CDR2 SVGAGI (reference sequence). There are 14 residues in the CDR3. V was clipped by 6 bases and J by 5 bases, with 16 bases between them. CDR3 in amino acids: CASRFETRNYGYTF. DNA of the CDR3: TGTGCCAGCAGATTTGAGACAAGGAATTATGGCTACACCTTC.